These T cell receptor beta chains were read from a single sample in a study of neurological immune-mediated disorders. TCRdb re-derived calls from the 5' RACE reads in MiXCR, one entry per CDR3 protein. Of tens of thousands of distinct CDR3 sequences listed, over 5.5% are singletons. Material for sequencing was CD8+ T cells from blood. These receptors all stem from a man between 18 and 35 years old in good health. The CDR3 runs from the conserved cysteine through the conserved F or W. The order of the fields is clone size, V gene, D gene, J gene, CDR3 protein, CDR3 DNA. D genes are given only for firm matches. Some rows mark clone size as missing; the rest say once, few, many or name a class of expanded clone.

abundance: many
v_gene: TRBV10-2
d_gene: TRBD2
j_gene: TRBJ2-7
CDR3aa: CASSEVAGASWEQYF
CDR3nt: TGCGCCAGCAGTGAGGTAGCGGGGGCCTCGTGGGAGCAGTACTTC

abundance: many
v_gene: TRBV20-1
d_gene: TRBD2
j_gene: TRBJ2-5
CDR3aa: CSAPTSGGVYPQETQYF
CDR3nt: TGCAGTGCTCCGACTAGCGGGGGGGTCTACCCCCAAGAGACCCAGTACTTC

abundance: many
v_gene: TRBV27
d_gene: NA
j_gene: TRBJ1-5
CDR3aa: CASSFGSNSNQPQHF
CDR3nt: TGTGCCAGCAGTTTCGGGTCTAATAGCAATCAGCCCCAGCATTTT

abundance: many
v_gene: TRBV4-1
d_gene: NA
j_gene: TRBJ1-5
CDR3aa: CARLGAPLGKRYQPQHF
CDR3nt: TGCGCCAGACTGGGGGCGCCTCTTGGCAAACGGTATCAGCCCCAGCATTTT

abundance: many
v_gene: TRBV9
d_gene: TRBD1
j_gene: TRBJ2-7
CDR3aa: CASSGGTGFYEQYF
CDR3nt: TGTGCCAGCAGCGGGGGGACAGGGTTCTACGAGCAGTACTTC

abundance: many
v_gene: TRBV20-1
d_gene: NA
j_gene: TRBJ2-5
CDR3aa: CSGTRDEETQYF
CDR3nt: TGCAGTGGAACGAGGGACGAAGAGACCCAGTACTTC

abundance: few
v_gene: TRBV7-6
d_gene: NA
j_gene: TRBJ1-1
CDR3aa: CASSLLRGGGTEAFF
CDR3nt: TGTGCCAGCAGCTTACTCCGGGGGGGCGGGACTGAAGCTTTCTTT

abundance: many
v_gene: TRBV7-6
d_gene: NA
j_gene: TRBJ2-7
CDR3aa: CASSGQGLKQYF
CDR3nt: TGTGCCAGCAGCGGCCAGGGACTTAAGCAGTACTTC

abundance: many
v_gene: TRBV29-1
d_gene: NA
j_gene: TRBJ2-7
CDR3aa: CSAEQGSSYEQYF
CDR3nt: TGCAGCGCTGAACAGGGCAGCTCCTACGAGCAGTACTTC

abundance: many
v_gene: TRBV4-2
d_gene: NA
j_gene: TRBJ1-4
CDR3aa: CASSQQVVDEKLFF
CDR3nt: TGTGCCAGCAGCCAGCAGGTAGTGGATGAAAAACTGTTTTTT

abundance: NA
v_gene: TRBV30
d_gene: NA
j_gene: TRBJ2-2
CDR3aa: CAWSLLNTGELFF
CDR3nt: TGTGCCTGGAGTCTATTGAACACCGGGGAGCTGTTTTTT

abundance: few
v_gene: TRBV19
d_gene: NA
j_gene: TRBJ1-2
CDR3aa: CASSVDGDGYTF
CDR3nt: TGTGCCAGTAGTGTGGACGGCGATGGCTACACCTTC

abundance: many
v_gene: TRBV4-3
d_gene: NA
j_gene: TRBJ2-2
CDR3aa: CASSHQRNTGELFF
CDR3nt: TGCGCCAGCAGCCATCAAAGGAACACCGGGGAGCTGTTTTTT

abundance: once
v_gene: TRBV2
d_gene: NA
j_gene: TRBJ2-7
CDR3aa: CASRTNRAENPYEQYF
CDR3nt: TGTGCCAGCAGGACGAACAGGGCCGAAAACCCCTACGAGCAGTACTTC

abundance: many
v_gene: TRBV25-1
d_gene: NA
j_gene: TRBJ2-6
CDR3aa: CASSYWDSGANVLTF
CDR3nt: TGTGCCAGCAGTTATTGGGATTCTGGGGCCAACGTCCTGACTTTC

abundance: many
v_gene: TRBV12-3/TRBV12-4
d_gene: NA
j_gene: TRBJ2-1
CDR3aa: CASSFTGPGSYNEQFF
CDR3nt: TGTGCCAGCAGTTTTACCGGCCCGGGCTCCTACAATGAGCAGTTCTTC

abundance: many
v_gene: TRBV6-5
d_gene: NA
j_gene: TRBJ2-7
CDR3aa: CASSYFPAAAEQYF
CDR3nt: TGTGCCAGCAGTTACTTTCCGGCAGCCGCCGAGCAGTACTTC

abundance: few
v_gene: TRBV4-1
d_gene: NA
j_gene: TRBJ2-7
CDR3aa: CASSQDHGTYEQYF
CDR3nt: TGCGCCAGCAGCCAAGATCACGGTACCTACGAGCAGTACTTC

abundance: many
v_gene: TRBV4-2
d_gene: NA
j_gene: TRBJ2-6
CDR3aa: CASSQEEGGSGANVLTF
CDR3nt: TGTGCCAGCAGCCAAGAGGAAGGGGGCTCTGGGGCCAACGTCCTGACTTTC

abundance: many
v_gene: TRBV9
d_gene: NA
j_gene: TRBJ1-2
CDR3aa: CASSIQGYGYTF
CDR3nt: TGTGCCAGCAGCATTCAGGGCTATGGCTACACCTTC

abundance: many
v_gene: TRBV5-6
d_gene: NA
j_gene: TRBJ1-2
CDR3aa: CASSFGRNYGYTF
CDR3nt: TGTGCCAGCAGCTTTGGGCGTAACTATGGCTACACCTTC

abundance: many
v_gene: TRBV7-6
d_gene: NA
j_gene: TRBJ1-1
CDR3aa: CASSLGVHTEAFF
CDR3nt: TGTGCCAGCAGCCTCGGGGTGCACACTGAAGCTTTCTTT

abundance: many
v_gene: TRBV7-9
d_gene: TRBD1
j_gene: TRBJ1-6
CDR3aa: CASSKEGAGGRSPLHF
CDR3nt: TGTGCCAGCAGCAAAGAAGGGGCAGGGGGGAGATCACCCCTCCACTTT